These 30 T cell receptor beta chains came from one sample sequenced in a study of cytomegalovirus exposure and HLA in healthy donors. Amplification used 60 Vbeta primers and 13 Jbeta primers. Data came from immunoSEQ multiplex PCR; TCRdb stores just in-frame clones and leaves some out. The sample lists 200,000 or so clones, more than 70% occurring once. Sequencing was done on a sample of PBMCs. These receptor sequences come from a human donor in good health.

This chain uses TRBV7-8 with TRBJ1-2; tentatively, D is TRBD1 (5 bases). The germline V gene encodes CDR1 SGHVS and CDR2 FQNEAQ. The V and J ends lost 5 bases and 5 bases respectively, with 21 bases between them. The CDR3 consists of 16 residues. The CDR3 sequence: CASSAGRPLGAYGYTF. CDR3 DNA sequence: TGTGCCAGCAGCGCGGGGCGGCCGCTAGGAGCTTATGGCTACACCTTC.

The chain is built from TRBV28 and TRBJ1-5; 7 bases agree with TRBD1. Germline V lookup: CDR1 MDHEN, CDR2 SYDVKM. CDR3 length: 14 amino acids. The J segment lost 5 bases and the V segment lost 11 bases, leaving 12 bases of the junction unmatched. The CDR3 region has the DNA TGTGCCTCTTCGGGACAGTTTGTTTATCAGCCCCAGCATTTT. It encodes CASSGQFVYQPQHF.

The J gene is TRBJ2-6, the V gene TRBV19; D not certain. The V and J ends lost 5 bases and 4 bases respectively, with 6 bases between them. The germline gives CDR1 LNHDA, CDR2 SQIVND (reference sequence). There are 13 residues in the CDR3. This CDR3 is CASSPVGANVLTF. The CDR3 nucleotides are TGTGCCAGTAGTCCCGTCGGGGCCAACGTCCTGACTTTC.

This chain joins TRBV2 and TRBJ1-5, with 8 bases identical to TRBD1. The germline V gene has CDR1 SNHLY and CDR2 FYNNEI. The CDR3 runs 12 residues. V lost 6 bases and J lost 6; bases outside the gene matches: 1. For the CDR3, the DNA is TGTGCCAGCAGCGACAGGGGTCAGCCCCAGCATTTT. Protein product: CASSDRGQPQHF.

The chain carries TRBV28 and TRBJ1-2; possibly TRBD1 for D (6 bases). This CDR3 spans 15 amino acids. The germline CDR1 and CDR2 sequences are MDHEN and SYDVKM. V dropped 4 bases and J dropped 3 bases, with 15 bases sitting between them. CDR3 DNA sequence: TGTGCCAGCAGTTCTCGGGGGGCCGAATACTATGGCTACACCTTC. Protein product: CASSSRGAEYYGYTF.

The chain recombines TRBV6-6 with TRBJ1-1; D perhaps matches TRBD1 (5 bases). Trimming cost V 7 bases and J 5 bases, with 14 bases left between them. The CDR3 is 13 amino acids. Germline V gene data show CDR1 as MNHNY and CDR2 as SVGAGI (reference sequence). The CDR3 sequence: CASILRGETEAFF. DNA for the CDR3: TGTGCCAGCATTCTACGGGGGGAGACTGAAGCTTTCTTT.

The rearrangement uses TRBV9 and TRBJ1-3, with D unresolved. Germline V gene sequence: CDR1 SGDLS, CDR2 YYNGEE. Trimming took 6 bases from V and 4 from J, leaving 14 bases between them. The CDR3 covers 14 residues. CDR3 sequence: CASNAEGLGNTIYF. CDR3 sequence (DNA): TGTGCCAGCAACGCAGAGGGTTTGGGAAACACCATATATTTT.

The chain recombines TRBV7-3 with TRBJ2-7; TRBD2 matches at 11 bases. V lost 5 bases to trimming and J lost 3 bases; unmatched junction nucleotides: 3. This CDR3 has 14 residues. Germline V gene sequence: CDR1 SGHTA, CDR2 FQGTGA. The CDR3 region is CASSPTSGNYEQYF. The DNA for the CDR3 is TGTGCCAGCAGCCCGACTAGCGGGAACTACGAGCAGTACTTC.

The V and J genes are TRBV5-8 and TRBJ2-7; the D gene is possibly TRBD1 (6 bases). Germline V lookup: CDR1 SGHTS, CDR2 YDEGEE. Trimming pared 4 bases from V and 2 bases from J, leaving 13 bases between. The CDR3 runs 14 residues. This chain's CDR3 is CASSRGPGAYEQYF. CDR3 bases: TGTGCCAGCAGCCGAGGTCCAGGGGCCTACGAGCAGTACTTC.

CDR3 bases: TGTGCCAGCAGTTCCCCTTCCCAGGGGGCCCAAGAGACCCAGTACTTC. Its translation: CASSSPSQGAQETQYF. This chain links TRBV28 with TRBJ2-5; 8 bases line up with TRBD1. The CDR3 extends over 16 amino acids. V trimming: 4 bases; J trimming: 1 base; junction bases outside the gene matches: 8. Germline CDR1 is MDHEN and CDR2 is SYDVKM.

The chain is built from TRBV6-6 and TRBJ2-7, with 11 bases that match TRBD2. The CDR3 is made up of 16 amino acids. Germline CDR1 reads MNHNY; CDR2 reads SVGAGI (reference sequence). J lost 4 bases, V lost 2 bases, and 7 bases had no gene match. This CDR3 reads CASSYLLAGGGYEQYF. The CDR3 nucleotides are TGTGCCAGCAGTTACCTCTTAGCGGGAGGGGGGTACGAGCAGTACTTC.

The chain carries TRBV11-2 and TRBJ2-7, with D perhaps matching TRBD1 (6 bases). Between the trimmed V and J ends, which lost 2 bases and 0 bases, there was a span of 14 bases. Per germline, CDR1 SGHAT and CDR2 FQNNGV. CDR3 length equals 16 residues. CDR3: CASSLSPRGTSYEQYF. CDR3 coding DNA: TGTGCCAGCAGCTTATCTCCCAGGGGTACCTCCTACGAGCAGTACTTC.

The genes are TRBV6-6 and TRBJ2-1; the match to TRBD2 covers 9 bases. V lost 4 bases, J lost 0 bases, and 1 base stayed unmatched. The CDR3 has 15 amino acids. Germline V lookup: CDR1 MNHNY, CDR2 SVGAGI (reference sequence). The CDR3 protein is CASSFSGSSYNEQFF. The DNA for the CDR3 is TGTGCCAGCAGTTTTAGCGGGAGCTCCTACAATGAGCAGTTCTTC.

This clone was detected a few times. This sequence joins TRBV7-9 and TRBJ1-3, with D unresolved. V shed 5 bases and J shed 4 bases, with 9 bases lying between them. The germline CDR1 and CDR2 sequences are SEHNR and FQNEAQ (reference sequence). The CDR3 sequence is 13 residues long. The CDR3 region has the DNA TGTGCCAGCAGCCGCCGCGGAGGAAACACCATATATTTT. Its protein product is CASSRRGGNTIYF.

CDR3: CASSQEGGYGYTF. The DNA of the CDR3 is TGCGCCAGCAGCCAAGAAGGGGGCTATGGCTACACCTTC. This sequence joins TRBV4-1 and TRBJ1-2; D might be TRBD1 (6 bases). The germline V and J ends were trimmed by 0 bases and 4 bases, with 6 bases remaining between them. Per the germline V gene, CDR1 is MGHRA and CDR2 is YSYEKL. The CDR3 loop spans 13 amino acids.

The gene calls are TRBV10-3 and TRBJ2-7, with 8 bases lining up with TRBD1. V lost 4 bases, J lost 7 bases, and 12 bases stayed unmatched. Germline CDR1 is ENHRY and CDR2 is SYGVKD. The CDR3 sequence is 15 residues long. CDR3 sequence: CAISAVGTGGSEQYF. The CDR3, as DNA: TGTGCCATCAGTGCCGTTGGGACAGGAGGCTCGGAGCAGTACTTC.

The chain has TRBV10-3 and TRBJ2-3; D possibly corresponds to TRBD1 (7 bases). Germline V lookup: CDR1 ENHRY, CDR2 SYGVKD. The CDR3 runs 14 residues. V lost 3 bases to trimming and J lost 1 base, with 8 bases between them. The CDR3 nucleotides are TGTGCCATCAGTGACAGGGGGGGCACAGATACGCAGTATTTT. The encoded protein is CAISDRGGTDTQYF.

The gene calls are TRBV2 and TRBJ2-7, with TRBD2 matching over 7 bases. Germline V gene lookup returns CDR1 SNHLY and CDR2 FYNNEI. Unmatched junction bases numbered 10, after V lost 8 bases and J lost 0 bases. The CDR3 runs 15 residues. The CDR3 region is CASVSSLAVSYEQYF. CDR3 DNA: TGTGCCAGCGTCTCCTCCCTAGCGGTCTCCTACGAGCAGTACTTC.

The chain is built from TRBV7-3 and TRBJ2-7; D is possibly TRBD2 (5 bases). CDR3 length equals 14 residues. Trimming shortened V by 11 bases and J by 3 bases, and 20 bases separated the two germline ends. Germline CDR1 and CDR2: SGHTA and FQGTGA. The CDR3, as DNA: TGTGCCCTTGCTGGACTGTGGGAACTCTACGAGCAGTACTTC. Its protein product is CALAGLWELYEQYF.

The genes are TRBV21-1 and TRBJ2-7; the table calls TRBD1, which could not be checked here. TRBV21-1 is annotated as a pseudogene. There are 15 residues in the CDR3. Here the CDR3 DNA reads TGTGCCAGCAGCGCTACGGGACAGGGGACCTACGAGCAGTACTTC. It yields the protein CASSATGQGTYEQYF.

The chain carries TRBV7-3 and TRBJ2-2; D uncertain. V lost 0 bases to trimming and J lost 2 bases, with 7 bases between them. This CDR3 spans 15 amino acids. The germline V gene encodes CDR1 SGHTA and CDR2 FQGTGA. The chain's CDR3 is CASSLTYSNTGELFF. The CDR3 DNA is TGTGCCAGCAGCTTAACATACAGCAACACCGGGGAGCTGTTTTTT.

Notes on this clone: An end of the junction does not agree with germline; a read error may underlie this. The chain is built from TRBV28 and TRBJ2-7; TRBD2 aligns across 8 bases. Germline V CDR1 and CDR2: MDHEN, SYDVKM. The CDR3 loop spans 14 amino acids. This CDR3 reads CASRSLLADHPKGF. The CDR3 DNA follows: TGTGCCAGCAGAAGTTTACTAGCGGACCACCCGAAGGGTTTC.

The genes are TRBV7-3 and TRBJ2-1; D is possibly TRBD2 (6 bases). The V and J ends lost 6 bases and 2 bases respectively, with 11 bases between them. Germline V gene sequence: CDR1 SGHTA, CDR2 FQGTGA. The CDR3 totals 14 residues. Here the CDR3 reads CASSPTGAYNEQFF. The DNA for the CDR3 is TGTGCCAGCAGTCCAACGGGAGCCTACAATGAGCAGTTCTTC.

The chain uses TRBV7-3 and TRBJ2-7, with 10 bases fitting TRBD1. The CDR3 length is 16 residues. Trimming took 2 bases from V and 4 from J; bases not matched to a gene: 8. CDR1 is SGHTA, CDR2 FQGTGA, per germline. CDR3: CASSLGPGQGLYEQYF. The CDR3 DNA sequence: TGTGCCAGCAGCTTAGGACCGGGACAGGGGTTATACGAGCAGTACTTC.

This chain uses TRBV4-1 with TRBJ2-3, with 9 bases fitting TRBD2. The V gene end was trimmed by 4 bases and the J gene end by 0 bases; junction bases not matched to a gene: 5. The CDR3 runs 16 residues. Germline V lookup: CDR1 MGHRA, CDR2 YSYEKL. The DNA of the CDR3 is TGCGCCAGCAGCCTCCGGACTAGCGCGAGCACAGATACGCAGTATTTT. Translating gives CASSLRTSASTDTQYF.

This clone has only one observation. The gene calls are TRBV7-8 and TRBJ1-2; 9 nucleotides align to TRBD1. The CDR3 is 15 residues long. The V and J ends lost 5 bases and 4 bases, in that order; junction bases with no gene match: 8. Germline CDR1 is SGHVS and CDR2 is FQNEAQ. In nucleotides, the CDR3 is TGTGCCAGCAGCACAATGGACAGGGGACTCTATGGCTACACCTTC. Protein product: CASSTMDRGLYGYTF.

The V and J genes are TRBV7-9 and TRBJ1-2, with 10 bases matching TRBD1. V lost 1 base and J lost 12; bases outside the gene matches: 8. Germline loops: CDR1 SEHNR, CDR2 FQNEAQ (reference sequence). The CDR3 runs 14 residues. The CDR3, as DNA: TGTGCCAGCAGCTTAGGTGGGACAGGGGCCAACGACACCTTC. Its translation is CASSLGGTGANDTF.

V is TRBV5-4 and J is TRBJ2-7; TRBD2 matches 7 bases. Per the germline V gene, CDR1 is SGHNT and CDR2 is YYREEE (reference sequence). CDR3 size: 15 residues. Losses at the gene ends were 1 base for V and 7 bases for J; bases not matched to a gene: 11. Here the CDR3 DNA reads TGTGCCAGCAGCTTGCGGGCGAAGCTAGCGGAAGAGCAGTACTTC. It translates to CASSLRAKLAEEQYF.

This clone was counted a few times. The chain recombines TRBV9 with TRBJ1-1; TRBD1 agrees at 10 bases. The germline gives CDR1 SGDLS, CDR2 YYNGEE. The junction had 10 bases not matched to a gene; V was cut back by 0 bases and J by 5 bases. The CDR3 sequence is 17 residues long. CDR3 amino acids: CASSVEDRGRGMTEAFF. CDR3 sequence (DNA): TGTGCCAGCAGCGTAGAAGACAGGGGGCGAGGGATGACTGAAGCTTTCTTT.

The chain has TRBV7-3 and TRBJ1-1, with D possibly being TRBD1 (5 bases). Trimming removed 7 bases from V and 7 bases from J, with 22 bases in between. This CDR3 comprises 15 residues. Per the germline V gene, CDR1 is SGHTA and CDR2 is FQGTGA. CDR3 amino acids: CASTRSTGGWNEAFF. In nucleotides, the CDR3 is TGTGCCAGCACCCGATCGACCGGGGGGTGGAATGAAGCTTTCTTT.